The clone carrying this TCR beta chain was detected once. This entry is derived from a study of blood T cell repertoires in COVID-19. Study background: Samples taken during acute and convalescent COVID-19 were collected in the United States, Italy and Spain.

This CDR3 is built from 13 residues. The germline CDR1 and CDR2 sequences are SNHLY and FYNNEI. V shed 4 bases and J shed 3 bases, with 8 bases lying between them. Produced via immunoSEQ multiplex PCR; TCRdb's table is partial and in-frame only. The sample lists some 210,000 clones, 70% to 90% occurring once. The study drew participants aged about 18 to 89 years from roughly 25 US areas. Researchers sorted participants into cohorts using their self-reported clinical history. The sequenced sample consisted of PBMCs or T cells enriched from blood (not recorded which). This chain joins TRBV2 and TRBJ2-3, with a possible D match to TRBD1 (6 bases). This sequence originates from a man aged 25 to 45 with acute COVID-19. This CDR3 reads CASSGQGTDTQYF. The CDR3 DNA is TGTGCCAGCAGTGGGCAGGGGACAGATACGCAGTATTTT.